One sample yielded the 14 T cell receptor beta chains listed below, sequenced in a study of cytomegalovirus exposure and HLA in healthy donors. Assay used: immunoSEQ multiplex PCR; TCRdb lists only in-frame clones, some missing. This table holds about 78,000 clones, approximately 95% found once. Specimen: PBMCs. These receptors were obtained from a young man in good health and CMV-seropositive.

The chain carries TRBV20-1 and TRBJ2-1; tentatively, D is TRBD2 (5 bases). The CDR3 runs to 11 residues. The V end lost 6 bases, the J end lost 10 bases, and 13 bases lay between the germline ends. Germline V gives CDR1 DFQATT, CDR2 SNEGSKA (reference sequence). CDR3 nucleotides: TGCAGTGCAACCCACGGGGTAGAGCAGTTCTTC. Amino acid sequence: CSATHGVEQFF.

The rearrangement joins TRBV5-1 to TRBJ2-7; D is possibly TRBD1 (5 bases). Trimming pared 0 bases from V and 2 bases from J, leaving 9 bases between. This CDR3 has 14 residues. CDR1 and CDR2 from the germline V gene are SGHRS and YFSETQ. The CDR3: CASSLADTAYEQYF. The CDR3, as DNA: TGCGCCAGCAGCTTGGCGGACACCGCCTACGAGCAGTACTTC.

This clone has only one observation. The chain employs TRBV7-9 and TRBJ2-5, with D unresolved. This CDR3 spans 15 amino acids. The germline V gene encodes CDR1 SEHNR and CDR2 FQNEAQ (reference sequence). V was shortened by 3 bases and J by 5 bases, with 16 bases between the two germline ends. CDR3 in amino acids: CASSLISTPRETQYF. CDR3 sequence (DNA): TGTGCCAGCAGCTTGATATCAACCCCTCGGGAGACCCAGTACTTC.

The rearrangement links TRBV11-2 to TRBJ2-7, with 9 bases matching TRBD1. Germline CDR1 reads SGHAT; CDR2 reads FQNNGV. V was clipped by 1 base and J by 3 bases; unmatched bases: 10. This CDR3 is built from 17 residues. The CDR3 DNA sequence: TGTGCCAGCAGCTTAGTTGCCGGACAGGGGTTTCACTACGAGCAGTACTTC. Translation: CASSLVAGQGFHYEQYF.

The chain's CDR3 is CASSHPGLAGGPGHNEQFF. In DNA, the CDR3 is TGCGCCAGCAGCCATCCCGGACTAGCGGGAGGGCCAGGGCACAATGAGCAGTTCTTC. This rearrangement joins TRBV4-1 to TRBJ2-1; 15 positions agree with TRBD2. The CDR3 runs to 19 residues. Germline lookup yields CDR1 MGHRA and CDR2 YSYEKL. V was clipped by 3 bases and J by 5 bases; unmatched bases: 11.

The CDR3 sequence is CASCRTSGTYNEQFF. The CDR3 DNA follows: TGTGCCAGTTGTCGGACTAGCGGGACGTACAATGAGCAGTTCTTC. V and J are TRBV19 and TRBJ2-1; the match to TRBD2 covers 12 bases. Germline values: CDR1 LNHDA, CDR2 SQIVND (reference sequence). This CDR3 has 15 amino acids. With V trimmed by 8 bases and J by 4 bases, 6 bases remained unmatched.

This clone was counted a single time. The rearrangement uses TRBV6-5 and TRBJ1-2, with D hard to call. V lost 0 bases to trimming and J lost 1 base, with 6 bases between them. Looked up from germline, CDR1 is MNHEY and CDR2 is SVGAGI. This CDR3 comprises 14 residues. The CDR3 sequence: CASSYSNSNYGYTF. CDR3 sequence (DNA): TGTGCCAGCAGTTACTCAAACAGTAACTATGGCTACACCTTC.

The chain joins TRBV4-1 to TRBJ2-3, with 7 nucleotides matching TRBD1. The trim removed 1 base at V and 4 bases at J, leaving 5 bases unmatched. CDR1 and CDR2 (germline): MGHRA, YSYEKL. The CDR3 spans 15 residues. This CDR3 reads CASSQATTGSDTQYF. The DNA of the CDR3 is TGCGCCAGCAGCCAAGCGACGACAGGGTCAGATACGCAGTATTTT.

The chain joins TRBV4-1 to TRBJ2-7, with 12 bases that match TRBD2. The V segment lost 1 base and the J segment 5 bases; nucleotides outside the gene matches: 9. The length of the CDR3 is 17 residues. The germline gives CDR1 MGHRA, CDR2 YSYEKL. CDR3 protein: CASSQASGRARFNEQYF. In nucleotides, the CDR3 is TGCGCCAGCAGCCAAGCTAGCGGGAGGGCTCGTTTTAACGAGCAGTACTTC.

The DNA for the CDR3 is TGTGCCTGGGTACGGGAAGGTGGGGCCAACGTCCTGACTTTC. Its protein is CAWVREGGANVLTF. The chain carries TRBV30 and TRBJ2-6, with D tentatively TRBD2 (5 bases). The V gene's germline CDR1 is GTSNPN and CDR2 SVGIG (reference sequence). This CDR3 region has 14 residues. V lost 5 bases and J 3 bases, leaving 11 bases between the germline ends.

In DNA form, the CDR3 reads TGTGCGTCGGCGACTATGGAGCAGTTCTTC. Its translation is CASATMEQFF. This chain connects TRBV7-9 to TRBJ2-1, with D tentatively TRBD2 (5 bases). The CDR3 spans 10 residues. Germline CDR1 is SEHNR and CDR2 is FQNEAQ (reference sequence).

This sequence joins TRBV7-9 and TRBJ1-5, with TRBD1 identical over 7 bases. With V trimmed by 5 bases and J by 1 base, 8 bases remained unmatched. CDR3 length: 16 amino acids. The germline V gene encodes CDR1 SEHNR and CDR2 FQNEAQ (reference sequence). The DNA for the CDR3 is TGTGCCAGCAGCGCACAGGGGACGGAAAGCAATCAGCCCCAGCATTTT. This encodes CASSAQGTESNQPQHF. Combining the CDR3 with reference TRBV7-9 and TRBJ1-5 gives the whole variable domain DTGVSQNPRHKITKRGQNVTFRCDPISEHNRLYWYRQTLGQGPEFLTYFQNEAQLEKSRLLSDRFSAERPKGSFSTLEIQRTEQGDSAMYLCASSAQGTESNQPQHFGDGTRLSIL.

CDR3 bases: TGTGCCAGCAGTTACAGTAATAGCAATCAGCCCCAGCATTTT. As protein: CASSYSNSNQPQHF. The V call is TRBV25-1, the J call TRBJ1-5; D gene uncertain. The germline V and J ends were trimmed by 5 bases and 0 bases, with 8 bases remaining between them. CDR3 size: 14 residues. Germline V CDR1 and CDR2: MGHDK, SYGVNS.

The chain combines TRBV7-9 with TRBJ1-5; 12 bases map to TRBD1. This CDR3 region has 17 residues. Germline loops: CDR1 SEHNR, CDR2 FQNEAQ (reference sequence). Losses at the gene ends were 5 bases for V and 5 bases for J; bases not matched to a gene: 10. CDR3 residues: CASSVGRDRGPDQPQHF. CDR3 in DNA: TGTGCCAGCAGCGTGGGGCGGGACAGGGGGCCCGATCAGCCCCAGCATTTT.